The next 23 T cell receptor beta chains were all read from a single sample in a study of blood T cell repertoires in COVID-19 (dated by TCRdb to between 2020 and 2021). Libraries were prepared through the immunoSEQ multiplex PCR assay. In TCRdb, the immuneACCESS table is reduced to in-frame sequences with V and J assigned. These tables do not hold every clone; where another copy was compared, an unresolved V gene accounts for under half, and the others remain unexplained. The table for this sample lists around 93,000 clones; about four fifths of them were counted only once. The top ten hold approximately 18% of the sample. Specimen: peripheral blood. These TCRs come from a man older than 75 with acute or convalescent COVID-19.

This clone was detected a few times. CDR3 coding DNA: TGTGCCAGCAGCCACAGGGAAGGAGAGACCCAGTACTTC. It codes for CASSHREGETQYF. This chain joins TRBV5-4 and TRBJ2-5; D might be TRBD1 (6 bases). The CDR3 is made up of 13 amino acids. The germline gives CDR1 SGHNT, CDR2 YYREEE (reference sequence). Trimming cost V 4 bases and J 4 bases, with 11 bases left between them. Together with reference TRBV5-4 and TRBJ2-5, the CDR3 gives the full variable domain: ETGVTQSPTHLIKTRGQQVTLRCSSQSGHNTVSWYQQALGQGPQFIFQYYREEENGRGNFPPRFSGLQFPNYSSELNVNALELDDSALYLCASSHREGETQYFGPGTRLLVL.

This clone occurred once. V and J are TRBV10-1 and TRBJ1-1, with D perhaps matching TRBD1 (5 bases). CDR3 size: 15 residues. V was trimmed by 2 bases and J by 1 base, leaving 11 bases between them. The germline gives CDR1 WNHNN, CDR2 SYGVQD (reference sequence). CDR3 residues: CASSEGGDPNTEAFF. The CDR3 DNA follows: TGCGCCAGCAGTGAGGGAGGGGACCCGAACACTGAAGCTTTCTTT.

The DNA for the CDR3 is TGCAGCGCCTCAGGACTCGGTAATGAAAAACTGTTTTTT. The encoded protein is CSASGLGNEKLFF. This chain uses TRBV29-1 with TRBJ1-4; D gene ambiguous. Germline V lookup: CDR1 SQVTM, CDR2 ANQGSEA. There are 13 residues in the CDR3. V gave up 7 bases and J gave up 4 bases, with 13 bases separating them. The variable domain in full, with the rest retrieved from reference TRBV29-1 and TRBJ1-4, is SAVISQKPSRDICQRGTSLTIQCQVDSQVTMMFWYRQQPGQSLTLIATANQGSEATYESGFVIDKFPISRPNLTFSTLTVSNMSPEDSSIYLCSASGLGNEKLFFGSGTQLSVL.

This chain joins TRBV7-8 and TRBJ1-3; the match to TRBD1 covers 7 bases. The CDR3 sequence is 16 residues long. Losses at the gene ends were 5 bases for V and 2 bases for J; bases not matched to a gene: 9. Germline loops: CDR1 SGHVS, CDR2 FQNEAQ. CDR3 in amino acids: CASSPELQGAGNTIYF. Written as DNA, the CDR3 is TGTGCCAGCAGCCCAGAACTGCAGGGGGCTGGAAACACCATATATTTT.

The rearrangement links TRBV18 to TRBJ2-4, with 7 bases that match TRBD2. V shed 3 bases, J shed 6 bases, and the junction held 5 bases outside the gene matches. This CDR3 region has 14 residues. Germline V gives CDR1 KGHSH, CDR2 LQKENI. For the CDR3, the DNA is TGTGCCAGCTCACCTGAAACTAGCGCAAACATTCAGTACTTC. This codes for CASSPETSANIQYF.

The rearrangement joins TRBV28 to TRBJ1-4; D perhaps matches TRBD1 (5 bases). The CDR3 totals 15 residues. Between the trimmed V and J ends, which lost 6 bases and 8 bases, there was a span of 19 bases. From germline, CDR1 is MDHEN and CDR2 SYDVKM. This chain's CDR3 is CASRLKGLGGEKLFF. DNA for the CDR3: TGTGCCAGCAGATTAAAGGGGTTGGGGGGGGAAAAACTGTTTTTT.

This chain joins TRBV29-1 and TRBJ2-7, with 8 bases aligning to TRBD2. Trimming removed 3 bases from V and 0 bases from J; junction bases left unmatched: 7. The CDR3 sequence is 15 residues long. Germline V gene sequence: CDR1 SQVTM, CDR2 ANQGSEA. In DNA, the CDR3 is TGCAGCGTTGAGGGACTAGGGGAATCCTCCTACGAGCAGTACTTC. Translating it yields CSVEGLGESSYEQYF.

Only a few counts were recorded for this clone. This chain uses TRBV2 with TRBJ1-6; D remains unclear. CDR3 size: 11 residues. Trimming removed 4 bases at V and 8 bases at J, with 3 bases between. CDR1 is SNHLY, CDR2 FYNNEI, per germline. CDR3 residues: CASSVYSPLHF. The CDR3 region has the DNA TGTGCCAGCAGTGTCTATTCACCCCTCCACTTT.

The chain employs TRBV19 and TRBJ1-1, with 7 bases aligning to TRBD1. CDR3 length: 14 residues. Germline V gene sequence: CDR1 LNHDA, CDR2 SQIVND (reference sequence). Unmatched junction bases numbered 6, after V lost 4 bases and J lost 4 bases. CDR3 region: CASSSRQGSTEAFF. In DNA, the CDR3 is TGTGCCAGTAGTAGCCGACAGGGTAGCACTGAAGCTTTCTTT.

The J gene is TRBJ1-2, the V gene TRBV28; 10 bases are a match to TRBD1. V dropped 3 bases and J dropped 8; count of bases not matched to a gene: 9. CDR1 and CDR2 from the germline V gene are MDHEN and SYDVKM. The CDR3 is 15 amino acids. This chain's CDR3 is CASSFSGTGERGYTF. CDR3 sequence (DNA): TGTGCCAGCAGTTTTAGCGGGACAGGGGAAAGGGGCTACACCTTC.

The CDR3 protein is CASSIRRSGGLDTQYF. The CDR3 DNA is TGTGCCAGTAGTATAAGGCGTAGCGGGGGATTGGATACGCAGTATTTT. This chain connects TRBV19 to TRBJ2-3, with TRBD2 matching over 9 bases. J was trimmed by 6 bases and V by 2 bases; bases with no gene match: 9. Germline CDR1 and CDR2: LNHDA and SQIVND (reference sequence). This CDR3 has 16 amino acids. Supplemented by reference TRBV19 and TRBJ2-3, the full variable domain reads DGGITQSPKYLFRKEGQNVTLSCEQNLNHDAMYWYRQDPGQGLRLIYYSQIVNDFQKGDIAEGYSVSREKKESFPLTVTSAQKNPTAFYLCASSIRRSGGLDTQYFGPGTRLTVL.

V and J are TRBV18 and TRBJ2-3; D might be TRBD1 (6 bases). V was shortened by 0 bases and J by 4 bases, with 8 bases between the two germline ends. The CDR3 covers 14 residues. CDR1 is KGHSH and CDR2 is LQKENI in the germline V gene. CDR3 residues: CASSPPSGADTQYF. Here the CDR3 DNA reads TGTGCCAGCTCACCACCGTCAGGGGCAGATACGCAGTATTTT.

The V call is TRBV5-1, the J call TRBJ2-7; 7 bases map to TRBD1. Trimming cost V 4 bases and J 5 bases; bases outside gene matches: 6. CDR3 length: 13 residues. The germline gives CDR1 SGHRS, CDR2 YFSETQ. The CDR3 sequence is CASSDPQGNEQYF. The CDR3 DNA reads as TGCGCCAGCAGCGATCCACAGGGGAACGAGCAGTACTTC.

J is TRBJ1-5 and V is TRBV24-1; weak D call: TRBD1 (5 bases). V was trimmed by 8 bases and J by 0 bases, leaving 7 bases between them. From germline, CDR1 is KGHDR and CDR2 SFDVKD. The CDR3 has 13 residues. CDR3 nucleotide sequence: TGTGCCACCAAGCAGGGTAGCAATCAGCCCCAGCATTTT. As protein: CATKQGSNQPQHF.

The chain is built from TRBV11-2 and TRBJ2-7, with D hard to call. V was clipped by 5 bases and J by 1 base, with 18 bases between them. Germline V CDR1 and CDR2: SGHAT, FQNNGV. This CDR3 comprises 16 residues. The CDR3 coding sequence is TGTGCCAGCAGCCCTCTAGTGAAAATTCTTTCCTACGAGCAGTACTTC. It codes for CASSPLVKILSYEQYF.

The rearrangement uses TRBV10-3 and TRBJ2-1, with D maybe TRBD1 (5 bases). Germline values: CDR1 ENHRY, CDR2 SYGVKD. Trimming left V 2 bases short and J 0 bases short, with 11 bases between. The CDR3 loop spans 16 amino acids. CDR3 DNA: TGTGCCATCAGTGAGAGAGGACAAAGCTCCTACAATGAGCAGTTCTTC. It translates to CAISERGQSSYNEQFF.

The gene calls are TRBV3-1 (or the pseudogene TRBV3-2) and TRBJ2-3; a possible D gene is TRBD2 (6 bases). Germline-derived CDR1 and CDR2 are LGHDT and YNNKEL (reference sequence). V lost 4 bases to trimming and J lost 4 bases, with 18 bases between them. The CDR3 length is 16 residues. Here the CDR3 DNA reads TGTGCCAGCAGCCCCTGGGAGGTAGCGGCCTCAGATACGCAGTATTTT. The encoded protein is CASSPWEVAASDTQYF.

A few counts support this clone. The J gene is TRBJ1-6, the V gene TRBV11-2; a possible D gene is TRBD1 (5 bases). V dropped 5 bases and J dropped 6 bases, with 14 bases sitting between them. The germline gives CDR1 SGHAT, CDR2 FQNNGV. CDR3 size: 15 residues. CDR3 protein: CASSPWRGSNSPLHF. CDR3 in DNA: TGTGCCAGCAGCCCTTGGAGGGGCTCTAATTCACCCCTCCACTTT.

This CDR3 is CASSIVLNTGELFF. The CDR3 DNA reads TGTGCCAGTAGTATAGTCCTTAACACCGGGGAGCTGTTTTTT. The V gene is TRBV19, the J gene TRBJ2-2, with D hard to call. CDR1 LNHDA and CDR2 SQIVND come from the germline V gene (reference sequence). Trimming took off 1 base at V and 2 bases at J, with 5 bases between the two ends. CDR3 length: 14 residues.

This rearrangement joins TRBV6-4 to TRBJ1-2; tentative D call: TRBD1 (6 bases). This CDR3 is 12 amino acids long. Germline V gene lookup returns CDR1 MRHNA and CDR2 SNTAGT. The germline V and J ends were trimmed by 3 bases and 9 bases, with 11 bases remaining between them. In nucleotides, the CDR3 is TGTGCCAGCAGTGATGTCAGGGGAAGCTACACCTTC. Translated, it gives CASSDVRGSYTF.

The chain links TRBV11-3 to TRBJ2-1; 13 bases are a match to TRBD2. V lost 5 bases and J lost 5; bases outside the gene matches: 3. CDR1 and CDR2 (germline): SGHNT, YENEEA. This CDR3 spans 15 amino acids. The CDR3 nucleotides read TGTGCCAGCAGCGCGGGACTAGCGGGGAACAATGAGCAGTTCTTC. Residues: CASSAGLAGNNEQFF.

The chain combines TRBV10-3 with TRBJ2-5; the match to TRBD1 covers 8 bases. Germline assignment: CDR1 ENHRY and CDR2 SYGVKD. There are 17 residues in the CDR3. The V segment lost 3 bases and the J segment 6 bases; nucleotides outside the gene matches: 15. CDR3 bases: TGTGCCATCAGTGACCAAGGACAGGGCGGGCAATTAAAGACCCAGTACTTC. It translates to CAISDQGQGGQLKTQYF.

In its sample, this clone was seen a few times. The gene calls are TRBV6-1 and TRBJ2-2; 8 bases agree with TRBD1. This CDR3 has 16 amino acids. The germline V gene encodes CDR1 MNHNS and CDR2 SASEGT. Trimming removed 2 bases from V and 3 bases from J; junction bases left unmatched: 5. CDR3 bases: TGTGCCAGCAGTGAAAGGACAGGGAAGGACACCGGGGAGCTGTTTTTT. Translated: CASSERTGKDTGELFF.